The 9 T cell receptor beta chains presented below share a single source sample, sequenced in a study of radiotherapy plus CTLA-4 blockade in lung cancer. Repertoires were generated with immunoSEQ multiplex PCR, while TCRdb's copy carries only in-frame clones and drops some. The repertoire has around 85,000 clones, 86% of them found once; the top ten carry 2% to 2.5%. Material: peripheral blood, obtained from a patient treated with radiotherapy plus ipilimumab. Receptor source: a human donor with non-small cell lung cancer who had a partial response to radiotherapy plus ipilimumab.

This clone has only one observation. This sequence joins TRBV7-8 and TRBJ1-3; 10 bases match TRBD1. Germline V gene sequence: CDR1 SGHVS, CDR2 FQNEAQ. The CDR3 spans 16 residues. The ends lost 6 bases at V and 10 bases at J; junction bases unmatched: 15. CDR3 DNA: TGTGCCAGCAGAGGAACGGCATCAGGACAGGGGGGGACCATATATTTT. This sequence encodes CASRGTASGQGGTIYF.

The rearrangement uses TRBV15 and TRBJ2-1; no definite D call. Germline V gene data show CDR1 as LNHNV and CDR2 as YYDKDF (reference sequence). V lost 7 bases and J lost 0, with 10 bases in between. The CDR3 sequence is 14 residues long. The CDR3 here is CATTPRTSYNEQFF. The CDR3, as DNA: TGTGCCACCACCCCTAGAACCTCCTACAATGAGCAGTTCTTC. Full variable domain (remainder filled in from reference TRBV15 and TRBJ2-1): DAMVIQNPRYQVTQFGKPVTLSCSQTLNHNVMYWYQQKSSQAPKLLFHYYDKDFNNEADTPDNFQSRRPNTSFCFLDIRSPGLGDTAMYLCATTPRTSYNEQFFGPGTRLTVL.

V gene TRBV7-9 combines with J gene TRBJ1-6; the match to TRBD1 covers 9 bases. Germline assignment: CDR1 SEHNR and CDR2 FQNEAQ (reference sequence). After removal of 1 base from V and 6 bases from J, the junction contained 1 base not matched to a gene. The CDR3 runs 15 residues. CDR3 DNA: TGTGCCAGCAGCTTAGAGACAGGGGGTAATTCACCCCTCCACTTT. Translating it yields CASSLETGGNSPLHF.

The chain uses TRBV5-1 and TRBJ2-1; D is perhaps TRBD2 (7 bases). This CDR3 is built from 15 residues. Deletions cut 2 bases from V and 8 bases from J, with 17 bases between. Per germline, CDR1 SGHRS and CDR2 YFSETQ. The CDR3 is CASSLSGRGGDEQFF. The CDR3 bases are TGCGCCAGCAGCTTATCGGGGAGGGGGGGCGATGAGCAGTTCTTC.

This clone appeared a single time. The chain uses TRBV5-1 and TRBJ2-3; weak D call: TRBD2 (6 bases). CDR3 size: 14 residues. Deletions cut 4 bases from V and 2 bases from J, with 11 bases between. The germline CDR1 and CDR2 sequences are SGHRS and YFSETQ. The CDR3 DNA follows: TGCGCCAGCAGCCCGGGACTCCCCACAGATACGCAGTATTTT. Protein: CASSPGLPTDTQYF.

This chain joins TRBV5-4 and TRBJ2-2, with D possibly matching TRBD2 (7 bases). V was clipped by 0 bases and J by 0 bases, with 9 bases between them. Germline lookup yields CDR1 SGHNT and CDR2 YYREEE (reference sequence). CDR3 size: 16 residues. CDR3 coding DNA: TGTGCCAGCAGCTTGGCCGGGGGGCCGAACACCGGGGAGCTGTTTTTT. It yields the protein CASSLAGGPNTGELFF.

The CDR3 region is CASSTHPIGGSIYEQYV. In nucleotides, the CDR3 is TGTGCCAGCAGTACACACCCTATTGGCGGGAGTATCTACGAGCAGTACGTC. The chain couples TRBV27 to TRBJ2-7; TRBD2 agrees at 7 bases. This CDR3 has 17 residues. The germline gives CDR1 MNHEY, CDR2 SMNVEV (reference sequence). The junction had 16 bases not matched to a gene; V was cut back by 5 bases and J by 3 bases.

The CDR3 region has the DNA TGTGCCAGTCATACTATTGATAGCTTTCGGAGTGGCTACACCTTC. Protein sequence: CASHTIDSFRSGYTF. The gene calls are TRBV19 and TRBJ1-2; no clear D. Trimming took off 8 bases at V and 7 bases at J, with 23 bases between the two ends. Germline assignment: CDR1 LNHDA and CDR2 SQIVND (reference sequence). The CDR3 is 15 amino acids.

This clone appeared once. The chain joins TRBV5-5 to TRBJ1-2; D is ambiguous. Trimming took 0 bases from V and 6 from J, leaving 3 bases between them. Germline-derived CDR1 and CDR2 are SGHKS and YYEKEE (reference sequence). This CDR3 has 11 residues. CDR3 in DNA: TGTGCCAGCAGCTTGGCAGATGGCTACACCTTC. Its translation: CASSLADGYTF.